The source of this T cell receptor (beta chain) is a study of blood T cell repertoires in COVID-19. On the study more broadly: PBMCs, B-cell-depleted T cells, or T cells provided the cDNA or gDNA that made up the material.

Sequencing used immunoSEQ multiplex PCR; TCRdb keeps in-frame clones, though not all of them. This sample yields some 150,000 clones, of which 87% are seen a single time; around 1.5% belongs to the top ten. In this sample, this clone turned up many times. This CDR3 region has 16 residues. V lost 4 bases, J lost 6 bases, and 6 bases stayed unmatched. Per germline, CDR1 SGHDN and CDR2 FVKESK. The sequencing sample was made of peripheral blood. The origin of this receptor is a woman aged 45-60 years with acute or convalescent COVID-19. This chain uses TRBV14 with TRBJ2-1, with 13 nucleotides matching TRBD2. The CDR3 DNA reads as TGTGCCAGCAGCCTGACTAGCGGGAGGCCCCTCAATGAGCAGTTCTTC. Protein product: CASSLTSGRPLNEQFF. The full variable domain, with the rest looked up from reference TRBV14 and TRBJ2-1, is EAGVTQFPSHSVIEKGQTVTLRCDPISGHDNLYWYRRVMGKEIKFLLHFVKESKQDESGMPNNRFLAERTGGTYSTLKVQPAELEDSGVYFCASSLTSGRPLNEQFFGPGTRLTVL.